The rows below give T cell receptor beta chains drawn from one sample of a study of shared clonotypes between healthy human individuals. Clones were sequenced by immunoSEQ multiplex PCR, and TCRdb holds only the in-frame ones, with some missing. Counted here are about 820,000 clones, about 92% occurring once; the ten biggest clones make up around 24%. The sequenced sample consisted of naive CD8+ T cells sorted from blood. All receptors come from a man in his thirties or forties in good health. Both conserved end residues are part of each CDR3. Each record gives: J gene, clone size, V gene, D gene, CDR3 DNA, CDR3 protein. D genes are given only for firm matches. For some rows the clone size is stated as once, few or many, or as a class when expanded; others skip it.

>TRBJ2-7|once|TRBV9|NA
TGTGCCAGCAGCGTAGCCGGGCATTACGAGCAGTACTTC
CASSVAGHYEQYF
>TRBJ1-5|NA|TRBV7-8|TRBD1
TGTGCCAGCAGCTTAGCAGTTGACAGGGGGCATCAGCCCCAGCATTTT
CASSLAVDRGHQPQHF
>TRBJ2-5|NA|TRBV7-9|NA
TGTGCCAGCAGCTTAGAAGGGGAAGAGACCCAGTACTTC
CASSLEGEETQYF
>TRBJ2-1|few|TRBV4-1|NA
TGCGCCAGCAGCCAAGATCTACGGCCCCATCGTGAGTTCTTC
CASSQDLRPHREFF
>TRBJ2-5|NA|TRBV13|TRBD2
TGTGCCAGCAGCTTAGGCTATGGACTAGCGGGAGCCATAGAGACCCAGTACTTC
CASSLGYGLAGAIETQYF
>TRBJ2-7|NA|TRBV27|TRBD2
TGTGCCAGCAGTTGGAGCGGGAGTCCCACCTACGAGCAGTACTTC
CASSWSGSPTYEQYF
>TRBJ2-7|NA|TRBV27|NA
TGTGCCACCGGCGGGCCCGGGACCTCCTACGAGCAGTACTTC
CATGGPGTSYEQYF
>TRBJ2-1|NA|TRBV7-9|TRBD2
TGTGCCAGCAGAGGCGCGGGAGCTTCTACACCGAGTGAGCAGTTCTTC
CASRGAGASTPSEQFF
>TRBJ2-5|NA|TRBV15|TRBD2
TGTGCCACCAGCAGTCCGGGACTAGCGGGAGTCGGCGAGACCCAGTACTTC
CATSSPGLAGVGETQYF
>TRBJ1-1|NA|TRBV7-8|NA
TGTGCCAGCAGCCCCTTGACCACCACCCTCTCCACTGAAGCTTTCTTT
CASSPLTTTLSTEAFF
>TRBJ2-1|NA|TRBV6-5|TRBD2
TGTGCCAGCAGCCCTAGCGGGAGTTCCTACAATGAGCAGTTCTTC
CASSPSGSSYNEQFF
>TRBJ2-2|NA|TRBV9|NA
TGTGCCAGCAGCGTAGAGGGTAGCACCGGGGAGCTGTTTTTT
CASSVEGSTGELFF
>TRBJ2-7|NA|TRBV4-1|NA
TGCGCCAGCAGCTATCGAAGCTCCTACGAGCAGTACTTC
CASSYRSSYEQYF
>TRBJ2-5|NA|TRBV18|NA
TGTGCCAGCTCACGACAGGTAACGGAGACCCAGTACTTC
CASSRQVTETQYF
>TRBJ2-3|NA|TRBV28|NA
TGTGCCAGCAGGGACTTGGCGACGGGCACAGATACGCAGTATTTT
CASRDLATGTDTQYF
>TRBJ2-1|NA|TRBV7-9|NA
TGTGCCAGCAGCTTAATTTTTGGCTCTATGGATGGCGATGAGCAGTTCTTC
CASSLIFGSMDGDEQFF
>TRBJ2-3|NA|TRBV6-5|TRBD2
TGTGCCAGCAGCCCGACTAGCGGGGAGACAGATACGCAGTATTTT
CASSPTSGETDTQYF
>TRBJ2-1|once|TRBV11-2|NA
TGTGCCAGCAGCCTAAAACCGGGACTTGAGCAGTTCTTC
CASSLKPGLEQFF
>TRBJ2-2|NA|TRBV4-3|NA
TGCGCCAGCAGCCAAGATCCCTCTGACGTCAACACCGGGGAGCTGTTTTTT
CASSQDPSDVNTGELFF
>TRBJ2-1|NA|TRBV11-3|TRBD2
TGTGCCAGCAGCCCGAGACTAGCGGGAGATGGGGAGCAGTTCTTC
CASSPRLAGDGEQFF
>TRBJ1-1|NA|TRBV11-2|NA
TGTGCCAGCAGCTTAAGGGGCGGGGGTTCCGTGAACACTGAAGCTTTCTTT
CASSLRGGGSVNTEAFF
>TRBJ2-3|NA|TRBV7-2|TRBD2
TGTGCCAGCAGCTCGGGACTAGCGGGAGGGTTGAGAGATACGCAGTATTTT
CASSSGLAGGLRDTQYF